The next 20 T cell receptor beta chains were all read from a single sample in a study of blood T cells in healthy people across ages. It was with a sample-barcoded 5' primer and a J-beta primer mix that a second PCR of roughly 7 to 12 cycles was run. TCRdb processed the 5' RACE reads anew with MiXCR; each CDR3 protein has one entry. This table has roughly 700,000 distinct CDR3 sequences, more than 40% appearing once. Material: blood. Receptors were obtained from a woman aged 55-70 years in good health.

The CDR3 DNA follows: TGCAGCGGGACGAACGACATCTATGGCTACACCTTC. Protein sequence: CSGTNDIYGYTF. The chain has TRBV29-1 and TRBJ1-2; D not resolved. The V and J ends lost 7 bases and 4 bases respectively, with 13 bases between them. Germline V lookup: CDR1 SQVTM, CDR2 ANQGSEA. The CDR3 is made up of 12 amino acids.

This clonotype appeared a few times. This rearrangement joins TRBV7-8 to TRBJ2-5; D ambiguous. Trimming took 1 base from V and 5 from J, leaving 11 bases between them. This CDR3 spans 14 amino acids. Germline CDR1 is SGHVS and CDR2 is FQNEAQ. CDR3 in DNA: TGTGCCAGCAGCTTAGTTGCAGGAGCTGAGACCCAGTACTTC. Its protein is CASSLVAGAETQYF.

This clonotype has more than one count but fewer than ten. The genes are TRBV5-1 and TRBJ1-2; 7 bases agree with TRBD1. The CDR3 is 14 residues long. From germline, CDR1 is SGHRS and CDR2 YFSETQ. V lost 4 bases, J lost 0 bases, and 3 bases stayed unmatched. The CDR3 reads CASSRGQTNYGYTF. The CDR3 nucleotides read TGCGCCAGCAGCAGGGGACAGACTAACTATGGCTACACCTTC.

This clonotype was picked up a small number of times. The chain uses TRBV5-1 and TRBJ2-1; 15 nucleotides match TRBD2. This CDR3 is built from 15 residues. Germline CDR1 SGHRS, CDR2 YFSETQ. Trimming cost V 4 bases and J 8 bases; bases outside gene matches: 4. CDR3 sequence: CASSDGLAGGDEQFF. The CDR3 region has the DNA TGCGCCAGCAGCGATGGACTAGCGGGAGGGGATGAGCAGTTCTTC.

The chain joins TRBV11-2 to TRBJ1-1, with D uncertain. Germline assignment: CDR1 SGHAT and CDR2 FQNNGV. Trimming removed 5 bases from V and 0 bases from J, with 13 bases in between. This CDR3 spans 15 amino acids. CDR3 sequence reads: CASSLGVSLNTEAFF. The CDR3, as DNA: TGTGCCAGCAGCCTAGGCGTGAGTTTGAACACTGAAGCTTTCTTT.

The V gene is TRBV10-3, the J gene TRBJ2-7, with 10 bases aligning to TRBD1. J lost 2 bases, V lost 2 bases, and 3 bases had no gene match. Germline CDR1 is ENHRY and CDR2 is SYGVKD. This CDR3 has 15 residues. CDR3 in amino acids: CAISEGTGDPYEQYF. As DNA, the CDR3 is TGTGCCATCAGTGAGGGGACAGGGGACCCCTACGAGCAGTACTTC.

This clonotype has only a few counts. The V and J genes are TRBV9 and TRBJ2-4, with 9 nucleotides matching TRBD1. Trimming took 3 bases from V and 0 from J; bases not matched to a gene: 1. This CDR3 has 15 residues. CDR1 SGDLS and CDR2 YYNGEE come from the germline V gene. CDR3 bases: TGTGCCAGCAGCGGACAGGGGGTAGCCAAAAACATTCAGTACTTC. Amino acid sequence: CASSGQGVAKNIQYF.

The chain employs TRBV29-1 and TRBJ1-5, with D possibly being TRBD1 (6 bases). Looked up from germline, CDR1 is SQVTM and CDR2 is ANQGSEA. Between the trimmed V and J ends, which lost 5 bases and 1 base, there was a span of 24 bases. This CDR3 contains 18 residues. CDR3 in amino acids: CSVFGGGATFPSNQPQHF. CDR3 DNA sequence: TGCAGCGTTTTTGGGGGGGGGGCCACCTTCCCAAGCAATCAGCCCCAGCATTTT.

The DNA of the CDR3 is TGCGCCAGCAGCTCCCAGGACTATCCGGGCACAGATACGCAGTATTTT. Its translation is CASSSQDYPGTDTQYF. This sequence joins TRBV5-1 and TRBJ2-3; a weak D match, TRBD2 (6 bases). The CDR3 has 16 amino acids. In germline, CDR1 is SGHRS, CDR2 YFSETQ. V shed 3 bases and J shed 1 base, with 15 bases lying between them.

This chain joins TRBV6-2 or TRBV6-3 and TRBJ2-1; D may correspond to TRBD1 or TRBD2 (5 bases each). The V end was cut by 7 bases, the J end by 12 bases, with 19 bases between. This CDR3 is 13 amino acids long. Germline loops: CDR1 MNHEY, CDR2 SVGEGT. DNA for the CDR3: TGTGCCAGCAACCGGGGACCACTCGAGAGGCAGTTCTTC. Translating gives CASNRGPLERQFF.

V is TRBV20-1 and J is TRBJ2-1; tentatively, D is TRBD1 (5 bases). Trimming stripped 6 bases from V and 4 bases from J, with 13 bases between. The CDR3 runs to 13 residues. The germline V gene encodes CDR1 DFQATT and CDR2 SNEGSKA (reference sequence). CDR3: CSAGVDLYNEQFF. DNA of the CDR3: TGCAGTGCAGGGGTGGACCTTTACAATGAGCAGTTCTTC.

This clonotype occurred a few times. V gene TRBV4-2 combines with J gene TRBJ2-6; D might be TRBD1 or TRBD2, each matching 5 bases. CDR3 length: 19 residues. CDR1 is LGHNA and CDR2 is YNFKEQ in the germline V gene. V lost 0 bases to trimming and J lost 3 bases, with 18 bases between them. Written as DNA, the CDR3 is TGTGCCAGCAGCCAAGAAGTAGGGACCCTCGCTTTTGGGGCCAACGTCCTGACTTTC. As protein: CASSQEVGTLAFGANVLTF.

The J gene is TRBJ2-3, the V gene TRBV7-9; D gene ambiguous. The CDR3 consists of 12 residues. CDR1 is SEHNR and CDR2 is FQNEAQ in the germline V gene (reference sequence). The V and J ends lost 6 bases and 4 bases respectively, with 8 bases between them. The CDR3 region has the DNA TGTGCCAGCAGTCACAATGCAGATACGCAGTATTTT. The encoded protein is CASSHNADTQYF.

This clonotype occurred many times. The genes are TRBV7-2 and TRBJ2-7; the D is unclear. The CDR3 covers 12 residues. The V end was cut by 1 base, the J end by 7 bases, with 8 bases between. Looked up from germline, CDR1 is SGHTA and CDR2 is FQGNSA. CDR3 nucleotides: TGTGCCAGCAGCTTAGTGTTGGGGGAGCAGTACTTC. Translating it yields CASSLVLGEQYF.

The CDR3 coding sequence is TGCAGGGCCGGGGGGTATCAGGGTATTGACACTGAAGCTTTCTTT. Its translation: CRAGGYQGIDTEAFF. V gene TRBV20-1 combines with J gene TRBJ1-1; D perhaps matches TRBD1 (5 bases). The CDR3 is made up of 15 amino acids. Germline-derived CDR1 and CDR2 are DFQATT and SNEGSKA (reference sequence).

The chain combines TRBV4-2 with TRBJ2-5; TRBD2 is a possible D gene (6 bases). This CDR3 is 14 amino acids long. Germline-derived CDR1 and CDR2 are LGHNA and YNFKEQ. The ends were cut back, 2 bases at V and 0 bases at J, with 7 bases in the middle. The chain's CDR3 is CASSQREYQETQYF. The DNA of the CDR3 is TGTGCCAGCAGCCAACGGGAGTACCAAGAGACCCAGTACTTC.

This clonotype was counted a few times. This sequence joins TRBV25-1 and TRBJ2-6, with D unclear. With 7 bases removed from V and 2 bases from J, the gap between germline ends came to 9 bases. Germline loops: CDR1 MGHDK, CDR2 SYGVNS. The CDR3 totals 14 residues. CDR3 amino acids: CASTPDTGANVLTF. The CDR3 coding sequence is TGTGCCAGCACACCAGACACTGGGGCCAACGTCCTGACTTTC.

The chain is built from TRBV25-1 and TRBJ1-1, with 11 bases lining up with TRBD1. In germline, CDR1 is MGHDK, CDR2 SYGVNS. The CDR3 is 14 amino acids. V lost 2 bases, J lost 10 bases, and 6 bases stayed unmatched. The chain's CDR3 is CASSERGTGGSAFF. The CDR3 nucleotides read TGTGCCAGCAGTGAAAGGGGGACAGGGGGTTCAGCTTTCTTT.

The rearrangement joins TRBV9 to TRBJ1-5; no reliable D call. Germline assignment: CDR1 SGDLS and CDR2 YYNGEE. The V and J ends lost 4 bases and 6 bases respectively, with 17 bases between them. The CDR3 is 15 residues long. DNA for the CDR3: TGTGCCAGCAGCCTTGGTTCGGGGTACAGTCAGCCCCAGCATTTT. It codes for CASSLGSGYSQPQHF.

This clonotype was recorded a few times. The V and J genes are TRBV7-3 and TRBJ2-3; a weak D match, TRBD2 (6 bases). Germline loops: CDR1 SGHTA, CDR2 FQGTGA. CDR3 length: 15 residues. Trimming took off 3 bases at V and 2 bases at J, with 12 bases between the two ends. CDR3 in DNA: TGTGCCAGCAGCTTTCAGGAGGGGACCACAGATACGCAGTATTTT. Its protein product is CASSFQEGTTDTQYF.